This T cell receptor beta chain was captured by sequencing in a study of blood T cells in healthy people across ages. Findings and limits, study-wide: Any changes in expanded clonotypes were possibly confounded, as donor CMV status remained unknown. A greater number of naive CD4+ cells and higher diversity distinguished long-lived donors from aged donors.

Isolation yielded PBMCs, at least 6 million per sample, in every case. This clonotype was counted a single time. As yet, its antigen is unknown. Next came a second PCR, run for about 6 to 11 cycles, which used a sample-barcoded 5' primer along with a J-beta primer mix. TCRdb analysed the 5' RACE reads with MiXCR anew, one entry per CDR3 protein. The sample holds about 1.8 million distinct CDR3 sequences, roughly 52% seen once. V shed 7 bases and J shed 6 bases, with 10 bases lying between them. Germline CDR1 reads MNHNY; CDR2 reads SVGAGI (reference sequence). This CDR3 is 12 amino acids long. This receptor was identified in a woman aged 40-49 years in good health. V gene TRBV6-6 combines with J gene TRBJ1-5, with D unclear. Sequencing input: blood. In DNA form, the CDR3 reads TGTGCCAGCACTGATTGGGGTCAGCCCCAGCATTTT. Translated: CASTDWGQPQHF.